The present entry profiles one TCR beta chain with its context. Its cognate antigen is unknown. CDR3 size: 17 residues. Trimming removed 6 bases at V and 5 bases at J, with 25 bases between. CDR1 MDHEN and CDR2 SYDVKM come from the germline V gene. Every patient had relapsed following autologous stem cell transplantation, and cohorts differed in brentuximab vedotin exposure. Patients reached a best response of complete response, partial response or progressive disease. These data originate in a study of PD-1 blockade in classical Hodgkin lymphoma. Points from the study as a whole: It was CD4+ TCR diversity, not CD8+, that rose significantly by C4D1. Prior to therapy, complete responders displayed diversity much like that of newly diagnosed patients. Possibly reflecting disease activity or prior therapy, repertoire differences have causes that remain undefined.

Libraries were prepared by immunoSEQ multiplex PCR; TCRdb keeps only in-frame clonotypes and omits some of them. The sample yields approximately 90,000 clones, around 90% seen once. V is TRBV28 and J is TRBJ1-2; D unresolved. This sequence was found in a human donor with classical Hodgkin lymphoma. The source was peripheral blood mononuclear cells (PBMCs), collected before the second cycle of nivolumab. DNA for the CDR3: TGTGCCAGCAGCCAGGCGGGCAGGCCTTCCTTGAGGTATGGCTACACCTTC. Amino acids: CASSQAGRPSLRYGYTF.